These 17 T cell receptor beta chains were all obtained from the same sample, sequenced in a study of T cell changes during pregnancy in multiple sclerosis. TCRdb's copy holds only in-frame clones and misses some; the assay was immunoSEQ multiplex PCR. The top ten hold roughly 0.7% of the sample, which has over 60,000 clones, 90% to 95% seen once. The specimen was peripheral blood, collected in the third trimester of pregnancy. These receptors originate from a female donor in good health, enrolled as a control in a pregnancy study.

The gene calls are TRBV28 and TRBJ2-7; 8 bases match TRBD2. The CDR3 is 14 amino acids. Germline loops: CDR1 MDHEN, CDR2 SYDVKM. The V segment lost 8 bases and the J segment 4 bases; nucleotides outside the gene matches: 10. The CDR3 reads CASGTASGSYEQYF. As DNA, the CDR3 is TGTGCCAGCGGAACTGCCAGCGGGAGTTACGAGCAGTACTTC.

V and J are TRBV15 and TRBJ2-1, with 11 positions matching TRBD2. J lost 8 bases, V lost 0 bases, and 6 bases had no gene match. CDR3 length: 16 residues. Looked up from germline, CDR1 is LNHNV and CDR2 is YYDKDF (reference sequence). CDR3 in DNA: TGTGCCACCAGCAGAGATCGGGCTAGCGGGGGGTATGAGCAGTTCTTC. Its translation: CATSRDRASGGYEQFF.

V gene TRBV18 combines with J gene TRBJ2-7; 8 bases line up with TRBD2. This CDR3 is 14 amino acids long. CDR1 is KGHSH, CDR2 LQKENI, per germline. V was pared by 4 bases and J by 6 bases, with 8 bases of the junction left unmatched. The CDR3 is CASSLRQAGGEQYF. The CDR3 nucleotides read TGTGCCAGCTCACTTCGACAGGCGGGGGGCGAGCAGTACTTC.

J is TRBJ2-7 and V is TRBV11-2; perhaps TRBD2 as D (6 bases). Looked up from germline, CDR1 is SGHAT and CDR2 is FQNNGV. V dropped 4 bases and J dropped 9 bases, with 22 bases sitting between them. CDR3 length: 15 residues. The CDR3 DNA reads TGTGCCAGCAGCTCAGATCCCGGGAGATCGTTAGGGCAGTACTTC. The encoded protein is CASSSDPGRSLGQYF.

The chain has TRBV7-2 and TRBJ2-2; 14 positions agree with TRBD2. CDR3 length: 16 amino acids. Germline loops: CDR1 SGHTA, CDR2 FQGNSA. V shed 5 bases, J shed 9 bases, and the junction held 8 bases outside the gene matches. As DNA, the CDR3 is TGTGCCAGCAGCCTCGGACTAGCGGGAGGACCCCGGGAGCTGTTTTTT. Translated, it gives CASSLGLAGGPRELFF.

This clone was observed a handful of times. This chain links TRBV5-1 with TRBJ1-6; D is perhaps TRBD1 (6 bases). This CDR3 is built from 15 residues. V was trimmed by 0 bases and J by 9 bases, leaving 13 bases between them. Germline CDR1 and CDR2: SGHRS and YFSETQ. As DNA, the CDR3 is TGCGCCAGCAGCTTGGACAGGGTAGAAGGTTCACCCCTCCACTTT. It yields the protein CASSLDRVEGSPLHF.

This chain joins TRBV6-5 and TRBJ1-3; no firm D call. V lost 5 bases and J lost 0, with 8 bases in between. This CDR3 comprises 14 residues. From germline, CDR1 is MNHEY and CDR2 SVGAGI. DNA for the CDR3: TGTGCCAGCAGTCGAGGAGTCTCTGGAAACACCATATATTTT. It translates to CASSRGVSGNTIYF.

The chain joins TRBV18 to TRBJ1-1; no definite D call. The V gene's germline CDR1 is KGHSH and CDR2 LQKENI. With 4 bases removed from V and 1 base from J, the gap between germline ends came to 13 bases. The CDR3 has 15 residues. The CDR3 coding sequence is TGTGCCAGCTCACGAAACGAGGGAAAGAACACTGAAGCTTTCTTT. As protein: CASSRNEGKNTEAFF.

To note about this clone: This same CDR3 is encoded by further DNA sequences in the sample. CDR3 in DNA: TGTGCCAGCAGCTTGGGACAGGGAAACTATGGCTACACCTTC. Its protein is CASSLGQGNYGYTF. V gene TRBV7-2 combines with J gene TRBJ1-2; the match to TRBD1 covers 9 bases. Germline loops: CDR1 SGHTA, CDR2 FQGNSA. The CDR3 has 14 amino acids. V lost 3 bases, J lost 2 bases, and 1 base stayed unmatched.

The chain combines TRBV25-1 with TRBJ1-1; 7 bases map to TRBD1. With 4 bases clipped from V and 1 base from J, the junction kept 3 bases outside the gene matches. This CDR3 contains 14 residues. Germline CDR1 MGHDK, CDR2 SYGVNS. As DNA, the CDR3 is TGTGCCAGCAGTGGAACAGGGGAGAACACTGAAGCTTTCTTT. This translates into CASSGTGENTEAFF.

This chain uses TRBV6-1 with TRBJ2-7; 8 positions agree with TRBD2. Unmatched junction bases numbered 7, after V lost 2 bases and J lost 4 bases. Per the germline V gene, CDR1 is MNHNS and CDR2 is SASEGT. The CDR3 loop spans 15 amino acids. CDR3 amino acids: CASSEWGGRSYEQYF. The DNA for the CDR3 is TGTGCCAGCAGTGAATGGGGCGGGAGGAGTTACGAGCAGTACTTC.

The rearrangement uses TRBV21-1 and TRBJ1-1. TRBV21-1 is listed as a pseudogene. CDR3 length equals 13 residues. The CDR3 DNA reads TGTGCCAGCAGCCGGGATCAGGAGACTGAAGCTTTCTTT. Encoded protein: CASSRDQETEAFF.

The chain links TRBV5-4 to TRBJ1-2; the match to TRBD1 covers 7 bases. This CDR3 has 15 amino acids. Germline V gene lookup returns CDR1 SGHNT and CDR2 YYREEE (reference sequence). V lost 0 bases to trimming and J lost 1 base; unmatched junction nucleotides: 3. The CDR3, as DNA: TGTGCCAGCAGCTTGGCGGGACAGTTTAACTATGGCTACACCTTC. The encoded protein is CASSLAGQFNYGYTF.

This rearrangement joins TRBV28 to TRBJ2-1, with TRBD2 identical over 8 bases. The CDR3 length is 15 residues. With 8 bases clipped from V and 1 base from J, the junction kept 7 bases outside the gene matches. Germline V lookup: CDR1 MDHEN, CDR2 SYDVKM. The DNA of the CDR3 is TGTGCCAGCCCTCCGGGGGGGATATCCTACAATGAGCAGTTCTTC. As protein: CASPPGGISYNEQFF.

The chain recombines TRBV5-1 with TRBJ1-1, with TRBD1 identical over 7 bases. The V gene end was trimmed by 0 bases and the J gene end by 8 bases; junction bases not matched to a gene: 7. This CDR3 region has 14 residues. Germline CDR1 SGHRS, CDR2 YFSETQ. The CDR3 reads CASSLEGRGSEAFF. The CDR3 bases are TGCGCCAGCAGCTTGGAAGGCAGGGGGTCGGAAGCTTTCTTT. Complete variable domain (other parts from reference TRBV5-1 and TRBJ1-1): KAGVTQTPRYLIKTRGQQVTLSCSPISGHRSVSWYQQTPGQGLQFLFEYFSETQRNKGNFPGRFSGRQFSNSRSEMNVSTLELGDSALYLCASSLEGRGSEAFFGQGTRLTVV.

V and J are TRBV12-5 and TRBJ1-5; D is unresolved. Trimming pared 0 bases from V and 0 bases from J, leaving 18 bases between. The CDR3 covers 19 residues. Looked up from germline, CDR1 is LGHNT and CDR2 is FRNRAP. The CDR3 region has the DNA TGTGCTAGTGGTTTGGTACTGGGCAGGACGGGATATAGCAATCAGCCCCAGCATTTT. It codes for CASGLVLGRTGYSNQPQHF. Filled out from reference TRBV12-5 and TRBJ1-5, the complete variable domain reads DARVTQTPRHKVTEMGQEVTMRCQPILGHNTVFWYRQTMMQGLELLAYFRNRAPLDDSGMPKDRFSAEMPDATLATLKIQPSEPRDSAVYFCASGLVLGRTGYSNQPQHFGDGTRLSIL.

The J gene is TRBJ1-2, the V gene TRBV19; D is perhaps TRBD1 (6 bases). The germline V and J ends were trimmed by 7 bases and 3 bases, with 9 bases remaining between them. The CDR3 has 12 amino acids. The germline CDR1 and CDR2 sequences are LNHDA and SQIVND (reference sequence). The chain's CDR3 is CASKAGDYGYTF. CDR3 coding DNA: TGTGCCAGTAAAGCAGGGGACTATGGCTACACCTTC.